Listed here are 25 T cell receptor beta chains from one sample, sequenced in a study of T cell responses to AZD1222 COVID-19 vaccine. Method: immunoSEQ multiplex PCR; TCRdb's copy keeps in-frame clones and lacks some. This table holds about 73,000 clones, roughly 89% found once. The starting material was peripheral blood, obtained 28 days after the second AZD1222 dose. Every receptor here comes from an adult who received the AZD1222 COVID-19 vaccine.

The chain couples TRBV28 to TRBJ1-6; D gene ambiguous. Trimming pared 8 bases from V and 8 bases from J, leaving 13 bases between. Germline loops: CDR1 MDHEN, CDR2 SYDVKM. This CDR3 contains 13 residues. Written as DNA, the CDR3 is TGTGCCAGCGTCCCCGGCGGGTATTCACCCCTCCACTTT. This sequence encodes CASVPGGYSPLHF.

The J gene is TRBJ2-7, the V gene TRBV10-3; D is ambiguous. Trimming pared 3 bases from V and 9 bases from J, leaving 15 bases between. The germline V gene encodes CDR1 ENHRY and CDR2 SYGVKD. The CDR3 has 13 residues. Here the CDR3 reads CAISDVPQTRQYF. The CDR3 region has the DNA TGTGCCATCAGTGACGTGCCTCAAACAAGGCAGTACTTC.

V and J are TRBV2 and TRBJ2-3; 12 bases line up with TRBD2. The CDR3 has 16 residues. Trimming cost V 6 bases and J 1 base; bases outside gene matches: 5. CDR1 is SNHLY, CDR2 FYNNEI, per germline. This chain's CDR3 is CASRGGTSGRTDTQYF. CDR3 sequence (DNA): TGTGCCAGCAGGGGGGGGACTAGCGGGCGCACAGATACGCAGTATTTT.

The rearrangement joins TRBV5-4 to TRBJ2-7; TRBD1 agrees at 8 bases. V lost 6 bases and J lost 4; bases outside the gene matches: 3. Germline CDR1 and CDR2: SGHNT and YYREEE (reference sequence). The CDR3 runs 12 residues. As DNA, the CDR3 is TGTGCCAGCATGAGACAGGGGTACGAGCAGTACTTC. Amino acid sequence: CASMRQGYEQYF. Drawing the rest from reference TRBV5-4 and TRBJ2-7, the complete variable domain is ETGVTQSPTHLIKTRGQQVTLRCSSQSGHNTVSWYQQALGQGPQFIFQYYREEENGRGNFPPRFSGLQFPNYSSELNVNALELDDSALYLCASMRQGYEQYFGPGTRLTVT.

As DNA, the CDR3 is TGTGCCACCAGCACCCCAGGGGTGGGTGGAAACACCATATATTTT. This codes for CATSTPGVGGNTIYF. The chain recombines TRBV15 with TRBJ1-3; possibly TRBD1 for D (6 bases). This CDR3 has 15 residues. CDR1 and CDR2 (germline): LNHNV, YYDKDF (reference sequence). V shed 4 bases and J shed 3 bases, with 13 bases lying between them.

V and J are TRBV28 and TRBJ1-2, with 9 bases matching TRBD1. After removal of 10 bases from V and 1 base from J, the junction contained 13 bases not matched to a gene. The germline gives CDR1 MDHEN, CDR2 SYDVKM. This CDR3 has 16 residues. CDR3 sequence (DNA): TGTGCCATCCACCCGGGACAGGGCCGGCTTAACTATGGCTACACCTTC. Translated, it gives CAIHPGQGRLNYGYTF.

The chain uses TRBV27 and TRBJ1-2, with TRBD1 identical over 8 bases. CDR3 size: 15 residues. Germline V gene lookup returns CDR1 MNHEY and CDR2 SMNVEV (reference sequence). V shed 0 bases and J 5 bases; nucleotides not matched to a gene: 5. In nucleotides, the CDR3 is TGTGCCAGCAGTTTATCGGACAGGGAGGGATATGGCTACACCTTC. Residues: CASSLSDREGYGYTF.

The J gene is TRBJ2-3, the V gene TRBV4-2, with 7 nucleotides matching TRBD1. This CDR3 is 17 amino acids long. Unmatched junction bases numbered 6, after V lost 0 bases and J lost 0 bases. CDR1 is LGHNA, CDR2 YNFKEQ, per germline. CDR3 in amino acids: CASSQENQGVSTDTQYF. CDR3 DNA: TGTGCCAGCAGCCAAGAGAACCAGGGGGTTAGCACAGATACGCAGTATTTT.

V is TRBV6-6 and J is TRBJ1-1; TRBD1 is a possible D gene (5 bases). The CDR3 runs to 13 residues. Germline values: CDR1 MNHNY, CDR2 SVGAGI (reference sequence). Trimming cost V 0 bases and J 5 bases, with 7 bases left between them. CDR3 residues: CASSYSGQTEAFF. CDR3 coding DNA: TGTGCCAGCAGTTACTCGGGGCAAACTGAAGCTTTCTTT.

The chain couples TRBV6-2 or TRBV6-3 to TRBJ2-2; possible D gene TRBD2, 5 bases. Trimming left V 0 bases short and J 1 base short, with 9 bases between. This CDR3 spans 16 amino acids. Germline V gives CDR1 MNHEY, CDR2 SVGEGT. The CDR3 protein is CASSYSGGLNTGELFF. The CDR3 region has the DNA TGTGCCAGCAGTTACTCTGGAGGATTGAACACCGGGGAGCTGTTTTTT.

The chain links TRBV11-3 to TRBJ1-1; possible D gene TRBD1, 5 bases. The V gene's germline CDR1 is SGHNT and CDR2 YENEEA. The ends were cut back, 5 bases at V and 5 bases at J, with 12 bases in the middle. The CDR3 covers 13 residues. CDR3 region: CASSPGTSTEAFF. Written as DNA, the CDR3 is TGTGCCAGCAGCCCCGGGACCTCGACTGAAGCTTTCTTT.

The chain employs TRBV19 and TRBJ1-2; TRBD1 agrees at 7 bases. This CDR3 contains 14 residues. Per germline, CDR1 LNHDA and CDR2 SQIVND (reference sequence). V was clipped by 3 bases and J by 9 bases; unmatched bases: 10. The CDR3 sequence: CASSIERTGTSYTF. CDR3 DNA: TGTGCCAGTAGTATTGAAAGGACAGGAACGAGCTACACCTTC.

This chain links TRBV11-3 with TRBJ1-6, with D hard to call. The germline gives CDR1 SGHNT, CDR2 YENEEA. The CDR3 sequence is 15 residues long. V lost 3 bases and J lost 5, with 11 bases in between. The CDR3 sequence is CASSFTQSNNSPLHF. In DNA form, the CDR3 reads TGTGCCAGCAGCTTCACACAGAGCAATAATTCACCCCTCCACTTT. Full variable domain (rest looked up from reference TRBV11-3 and TRBJ1-6): EAGVVQSPRYKIIEKKQPVAFWCNPISGHNTLYWYLQNLGQGPELLIRYENEEAVDDSQLPKDRFSAERLKGVDSTLKIQPAELGDSAVYLCASSFTQSNNSPLHFGNGTRLTVT.

This chain links TRBV24-1 with TRBJ2-7, with D unresolved. The CDR3 is made up of 11 amino acids. Per the germline V gene, CDR1 is KGHDR and CDR2 is SFDVKD. Trimming cost V 6 bases and J 3 bases, with 5 bases left between them. The CDR3 region is CATSSDYEQYV. The CDR3 nucleotides read TGTGCCACCAGTTCAGACTACGAGCAGTACGTC.

V is TRBV7-6 and J is TRBJ1-4; D gene uncertain. V lost 3 bases to trimming and J lost 3 bases, with 20 bases between them. Germline CDR1 SGHVS, CDR2 FNYEAQ. The length of the CDR3 is 18 residues. The CDR3 bases are TGTGCCAGCAGCTTCAGGTCCCCGGGCCGTGGGGCTAATGAAAAACTGTTTTTT. The encoded protein is CASSFRSPGRGANEKLFF. The variable domain in full, completed from reference TRBV7-6 and TRBJ1-4, reads GAGVSQSPRYKVTKRGQDVALRCDPISGHVSLYWYRQALGQGPEFLTYFNYEAQQDKSGLPNDRFSAERPEGSISTLTIQRTEQRDSAMYRCASSFRSPGRGANEKLFFGSGTQLSVL.

The chain is built from TRBV29-1 and TRBJ1-2, with a weak D call TRBD1 (6 bases). V was pared by 4 bases and J by 10 bases, with 16 bases between. Germline V lookup: CDR1 SQVTM, CDR2 ANQGSEA. The CDR3 has 12 amino acids. CDR3 protein: CSVGGGPHVYTF. The CDR3 DNA sequence: TGCAGCGTTGGTGGGGGCCCCCATGTCTACACCTTC.

The chain has TRBV6-2 or TRBV6-3 and TRBJ1-5; D may be TRBD1 (5 bases). This CDR3 comprises 15 residues. The V end lost 4 bases, the J end lost 0 bases, and 10 bases lay between the germline ends. Germline V lookup: CDR1 MNHEY, CDR2 SVGEGT. The CDR3 DNA sequence: TGTGCCAGCAGTTTATCCGGGGGTAGCAATCAGCCCCAGCATTTT. It translates to CASSLSGGSNQPQHF.

The J gene is TRBJ1-2, the V gene TRBV29-1, with D hard to call. The ends were cut back, 4 bases at V and 4 bases at J, with 13 bases in the middle. Per germline, CDR1 SQVTM and CDR2 ANQGSEA. The CDR3 length is 13 residues. The CDR3: CSVVPVEGYGYTF. In DNA form, the CDR3 reads TGCAGCGTTGTCCCGGTTGAGGGCTATGGCTACACCTTC.

V gene TRBV7-2 combines with J gene TRBJ2-7; tentatively, D is TRBD1 (6 bases). The CDR3 sequence is 15 residues long. Germline-derived CDR1 and CDR2 are SGHTA and FQGNSA. V gave up 4 bases and J gave up 4 bases, with 17 bases separating them. The CDR3 bases are TGTGCCAGCAGCTCAAGGGACAAGCTTAGATACGAGCAGTACTTC. Its protein product is CASSSRDKLRYEQYF.

This sequence joins TRBV12-3 or TRBV12-4 and TRBJ1-1; D not certain. The CDR3 has 13 residues. Trimming took 1 base from V and 2 from J, leaving 5 bases between them. The CDR3 here is CASSLGANTEAFF. CDR3 bases: TGTGCCAGCAGTTTAGGTGCAAACACTGAAGCTTTCTTT.

This clone has just one count. CDR3 sequence: CASSYGQGVETQYF. In nucleotides, the CDR3 is TGTGCCAGCAGTTACGGGCAGGGGGTGGAGACCCAGTACTTC. The chain carries TRBV6-6 and TRBJ2-5; 7 nucleotides match TRBD1. This CDR3 comprises 14 residues. Germline V gives CDR1 MNHNY, CDR2 SVGAGI (reference sequence). The V gene end was trimmed by 2 bases and the J gene end by 5 bases; junction bases not matched to a gene: 5.

The V call is TRBV27, the J call TRBJ2-2, with D perhaps matching TRBD1 (7 bases). Trimming took off 5 bases at V and 3 bases at J, with 13 bases between the two ends. The CDR3 is made up of 15 amino acids. Germline assignment: CDR1 MNHEY and CDR2 SMNVEV (reference sequence). This CDR3 is CASSPRGRHTGELFF. The CDR3 DNA is TGTGCCAGCAGTCCCAGGGGGAGGCACACCGGGGAGCTGTTTTTT.

This chain connects TRBV25-1 to TRBJ2-7; D is possibly TRBD2 (6 bases). Trimming shortened V by 0 bases and J by 0 bases, and 6 bases separated the two germline ends. The CDR3 contains 14 residues. Germline V gives CDR1 MGHDK, CDR2 SYGVNS. CDR3 protein: CASSEYGSSYEQYF. The CDR3 bases are TGTGCCAGCAGTGAATACGGGAGCTCCTACGAGCAGTACTTC.

The chain is built from TRBV30 and TRBJ1-2; D is undetermined. Trimming stripped 1 base from V and 3 bases from J, with 9 bases between. This CDR3 contains 13 residues. Germline V CDR1 and CDR2: GTSNPN, SVGIG (reference sequence). The CDR3 sequence is CAWSGERDYGYTF. CDR3 DNA: TGTGCCTGGAGTGGGGAAAGGGACTATGGCTACACCTTC.

V and J are TRBV18 and TRBJ1-6, with TRBD1 identical over 9 bases. This CDR3 has 15 amino acids. The ends lost 3 bases at V and 5 bases at J; junction bases unmatched: 2. The germline V gene has CDR1 KGHSH and CDR2 LQKENI. The CDR3 sequence is CASSPTGGNNSPLHF. The CDR3 DNA reads as TGTGCCAGCTCACCGACAGGGGGAAATAATTCACCCCTCCACTTT.